Sequencing of this T cell receptor beta chain was carried out in a study of blood T cell repertoires in COVID-19. Overall study: From T cells, B-cell-depleted T cells, or PBMCs came the material, which was cDNA or gDNA.

The table came from immunoSEQ multiplex PCR; TCRdb's copy has only in-frame clones and leaves some out. The profile shows 200,000 to 300,000 clones, around 86% of them singletons. In terms of age and location, participants ranged from roughly 18 to 90 years and lived in about two dozen US areas. In germline, CDR1 is SGHNT, CDR2 YENEEA. The V end lost 5 bases, the J end lost 7 bases, and 12 bases lay between the germline ends. The CDR3 consists of 12 residues. The gene calls are TRBV11-3 and TRBJ2-7, with unresolved D. The receptor was derived from a woman between 35 and 50 years old with acute COVID-19. Material: PBMCs or T cells enriched from blood (not recorded which). As DNA, the CDR3 is TGTGCCAGCAGCCCTGAGTCACAGGAGCAGTACTTC. It translates to CASSPESQEQYF.